A selection of T cell receptor beta chains follows, all from one sample in a study of T cell responses to AZD1222 COVID-19 vaccine. Sequenced by immunoSEQ multiplex PCR; TCRdb stores in-frame clones only, minus some. The profile shows around 200,000 clones, about nine tenths of them singletons. This specimen was peripheral blood, taken on day 0 of AZD1222 vaccination. The source of these receptors is an adult in good health. Both conserved end residues are part of each CDR3. A D gene is named only where the DNA matches it firmly. Expanded clones are given a class, and other clones once, few, many or no size at all.

v_gene	d_gene	j_gene	abundance	CDR3nt	CDR3aa
TRBV12-3/TRBV12-4	.	TRBJ2-1	once	TGTGCCAGCAGTCCTCGTCCAGGGGATAAGTTCTTC	CASSPRPGDKFF
TRBV5-1	.	TRBJ1-6	.	TGCGCCAGCAGCTTGGGCCTCCAAAGCACGACTACAAATTCACCCCTCCACTTT	CASSLGLQSTTTNSPLHF
TRBV4-3	.	TRBJ2-1	.	TGCGCCAGCAGCCGGGACCTCTCCGGGCGTGAGCAGTTCTTC	CASSRDLSGREQFF
TRBV11-2	.	TRBJ1-5	.	TGTGCCAGCAGCAGGGACAATCAGCCCCAGCATTTT	CASSRDNQPQHF
TRBV6-5	TRBD1	TRBJ1-6	.	TGTGCCAGCAGTTCCCGGGACAGGGTGAATTCACCCCTCCACTTT	CASSSRDRVNSPLHF
TRBV18	.	TRBJ2-7	.	TGTGCCAGCTCACCCGGGGCGGGCACACCCTTACGTGAGCAGTACTTC	CASSPGAGTPLREQYF
TRBV6-2/TRBV6-3	TRBD1	TRBJ1-3	.	TGTGCCAGCAGTTCCCCCGGGACAGGGATTGGAAACACCATATATTTT	CASSSPGTGIGNTIYF
TRBV5-5	.	TRBJ1-6	.	TGTGCCAGCAGCTTGGCGGGGAGCTCCTATAATTCACCCCTCCACTTT	CASSLAGSSYNSPLHF
TRBV6-1	.	TRBJ2-7	few	TGTGCCAGCAGTGAATCGGGATTCGATCATGTCTCCTACGAGCAGTACTTC	CASSESGFDHVSYEQYF
TRBV5-1	TRBD1	TRBJ2-7	.	TGCGCCAGCAGCCCATCCGGGACAGGGAACAACGAGCAGTACTTC	CASSPSGTGNNEQYF
TRBV25-1	.	TRBJ1-1	once	TGTGCCAGCAGTGGCTTTCGCGGGTCGGCTGGGGAAGCTTTCTTT	CASSGFRGSAGEAFF
TRBV11-3	TRBD1	TRBJ1-5	once	TGTGCCAGCAGCTTAGATGGTTCCGTGACAGGGAGGAGTGTATATCAGCCCCAGCATTTT	CASSLDGSVTGRSVYQPQHF
TRBV7-2	.	TRBJ2-2	.	TGTGCCAGCAGCCTAAAGTTTACGGGGGCGAACACCGGGGAGCTGTTTTTT	CASSLKFTGANTGELFF
TRBV28	TRBD2	TRBJ2-2	.	TGTGCCAGCAGTTCCGGTAGCGGGAATATAAGGACCGGGGAGCTGTTTTTT	CASSSGSGNIRTGELFF
TRBV11-2	.	TRBJ1-3	.	TGTGCCAGCAGCATCGATCGGGGTGCGGGAAACACCATATATTTT	CASSIDRGAGNTIYF
TRBV5-4	.	TRBJ1-1	.	TGTGCCAGCAGCTTGGCGGCAGAAGCTTTCTTT	CASSLAAEAFF
TRBV7-9	.	TRBJ2-1	.	TGTGCCAGCAGCTTTGTGCGCGGGGAGTCCAATGAGCAGTTCTTC	CASSFVRGESNEQFF
TRBV7-9	.	TRBJ1-4	.	TGTGCCAGCAGCTTAGGGACAGCTGCAACTAATGAAAAACTGTTTTTT	CASSLGTAATNEKLFF
TRBV13	TRBD1	TRBJ1-4	.	TGTGCCAGCAGCTTAGCAGGGGGAGGTGGTGAAAAACTGTTTTTT	CASSLAGGGGEKLFF
TRBV5-1	.	TRBJ2-3	.	TGCGCCAGCAGCTTGTACGGGGTCACAGATACGCAGTATTTT	CASSLYGVTDTQYF
TRBV11-2	.	TRBJ2-7	.	TGTGCCAGCAACAACAACCCCATTTACGAGCAGTACTTC	CASNNNPIYEQYF
TRBV9	TRBD1	TRBJ1-2	.	TGTGCCAGCCAGAGGGGGCCCGGGACGGTCTATGGCTACACCTTC	CASQRGPGTVYGYTF
TRBV9	.	TRBJ2-5	.	TGTGCCAGCAGCGGGGCCGATCAAGAGACCCAGTACTTC	CASSGADQETQYF
TRBV6-1	.	TRBJ2-3	.	TGTGCCAGCAGTGCACGAACCAAAGTACAGGCCCACCGGGGAACAGATACGCAGTATTTT	CASSARTKVQAHRGTDTQYF
TRBV11-2	.	TRBJ1-4	.	TGTGCCAGCAGCCGCGGATCTGGCTCAGCAACTAATGAAAAACTGTTTTTT	CASSRGSGSATNEKLFF
TRBV19	TRBD1	TRBJ1-5	.	TGTGCCAGTAGTGCAGTCACAGGGGGCCTGCGCAATCAGCCCCAGCATTTT	CASSAVTGGLRNQPQHF
TRBV14	TRBD2	TRBJ2-3	once	TGTGCCAGCAGCCGGGCGGGAGGGAACACAGATACGCAGTATTTT	CASSRAGGNTDTQYF
TRBV25-1	TRBD1	TRBJ2-2	.	TGTGCCAGCCGCGGGACAGGGAGAACCGGGGAGCTGTTTTTT	CASRGTGRTGELFF
TRBV12-3/TRBV12-4	.	TRBJ1-6	.	TGTGCCAGCAGTGTCAGCTATTCACCCCTCCACTTT	CASSVSYSPLHF
TRBV5-5	.	TRBJ1-4	.	TGTGCCAGCAGCATCTGGATGGGTGAAAAACTGTTTTTT	CASSIWMGEKLFF
TRBV4-3	.	TRBJ1-2	.	TGCGCCAGCAGCCAAGGACCACCTTTGAGGGGTGGCTACACCTTC	CASSQGPPLRGGYTF
TRBV6-1	.	TRBJ2-5	.	TGTGCCAGCAGTGAGGGAATCCAAGAGACCCAGTACTTC	CASSEGIQETQYF
TRBV19	.	TRBJ1-5	.	TGTGCCAGTAGTATTAGGGGGGGACGGCAGCCCCAGCATTTT	CASSIRGGRQPQHF
TRBV20-1	.	TRBJ1-1	.	TGCAGTGCTAGTTACGCCTCTGATAGGGGTCCTGAAGCTTTCTTT	CSASYASDRGPEAFF
TRBV2	TRBD1	TRBJ2-5	.	TGTGCCAGCAGCAAAGGGCCGACAGGGGTAGGGGAGACCCAGTACTTC	CASSKGPTGVGETQYF
TRBV9	.	TRBJ2-5	once	TGTGCCAGCAGCGTATCCGGGAAAGAGACCCAGTACTTC	CASSVSGKETQYF
TRBV7-8	.	TRBJ1-2	.	TGTGCCAGCAGCTCAGGACAGTTCGATGGCTACACCTTC	CASSSGQFDGYTF
TRBV6-4	TRBD2	TRBJ2-1	.	TGTGCCAGCAGTGTTTTCCCCCGGGACCTTAAAGCGGGAGGGCAGTTCTTC	CASSVFPRDLKAGGQFF
TRBV5-4	.	TRBJ2-7	.	TGTGCCAGCAGCTTGGACTATTCAGGGGACCTCAACGAGCAGTACTTC	CASSLDYSGDLNEQYF
TRBV5-6	.	TRBJ2-5	.	TGTGCCAGCAGCCTGAGGTTAGGGGCCGGGGTTTGGGAGACCCAGTACTTC	CASSLRLGAGVWETQYF
TRBV7-2	TRBD1	TRBJ2-3	.	TGTGCCAGCAGCTTGACGGCAGGGGGAGCAGATACGCAGTATTTT	CASSLTAGGADTQYF
TRBV18	.	TRBJ1-2	.	TGTGCCAGCTCACCAACCGGGGAGGCTAACTATGGCTACACCTTC	CASSPTGEANYGYTF
TRBV9	.	TRBJ1-2	.	TGTGCCAGCAGCGTGCCCGGGGGGGGACCCTATGGCTACACCTTC	CASSVPGGGPYGYTF
TRBV15	.	TRBJ1-4	.	TGTGCCACCAGCAGACCTACGGGTAGTGCAACTAATGAAAAACTGTTTTTT	CATSRPTGSATNEKLFF
TRBV21-1	.	TRBJ2-1	.	TGTGCCAGCAGCAAAGGAATCGTCGTGGCACTAGCGGGAGTCCATTTCTTCTACAATGAGCAGTTCTTC	CASSKGIVVALAGVHFFYNEQFF
TRBV11-3	.	TRBJ2-7	.	TGTGCCAGCAGCTTAGGTCGCGCCTACGAGCAGTACTTC	CASSLGRAYEQYF
TRBV28	.	TRBJ2-7	.	TGTGCCAGCAGAGACGCAAGCTCCTACGAGCAGTACTTC	CASRDASSYEQYF
TRBV7-9	.	TRBJ1-1	.	TGTGCCAGCAGCTTATCTCCGGACCTAGGTGACACTGAAGCTTTCTTT	CASSLSPDLGDTEAFF
TRBV15	TRBD1	TRBJ2-1	.	TGTGCCACCAGCAGAGGCACTATCGGACAGGGATCATCGAATGAGCAGTTCTTC	CATSRGTIGQGSSNEQFF
TRBV7-8	.	TRBJ2-7	.	TGTGCCAGCAGCTTAGTAGGCAGCTCCTACGAGCAGTACTTC	CASSLVGSSYEQYF
TRBV3-1/TRBV3-2	TRBD2	TRBJ2-1	.	TGTGCCAGCAGCCACGCGGGACTAGCTAGAAGGAGGTCCTACAATGAGCAGTTCTTC	CASSHAGLARRRSYNEQFF
TRBV2	.	TRBJ2-1	.	TGTGCCAGCAGTGAAGTCGGGAATGAGCAGTTCTTC	CASSEVGNEQFF
TRBV6-2/TRBV6-3	.	TRBJ2-7	once	TGTGCCAGCAGTCAAGTGTACGAGCAGTACTTC	CASSQVYEQYF
TRBV30	TRBD1	TRBJ2-6	.	TGTGCCTGGAGATCAGGACAGGTCTGGGCCAACGTCCTGACTTTC	CAWRSGQVWANVLTF
TRBV4-3	TRBD2	TRBJ2-7	.	TGCGCCAGCAGCCAAGACGGAGAATTCGGGACTAGCAGAGGGCAGTACTTC	CASSQDGEFGTSRGQYF
TRBV7-8	.	TRBJ2-7	.	TGTGCCAGCAGCTTAAGGGGGGGACAACTCTCCTACGAGCAGTACTTC	CASSLRGGQLSYEQYF
TRBV11-2	TRBD1	TRBJ2-7	.	TGTGCCAGCAGCCAGGACAGGGGCAGATACGAGCAGTACTTC	CASSQDRGRYEQYF
TRBV7-3	TRBD1	TRBJ1-1	.	TGTGCCAGCACCTGGGACAGGGGTTACACTGAAGCTTTCTTT	CASTWDRGYTEAFF
TRBV28	.	TRBJ1-2	.	TGTGCCAGCAGCGGGTTTGCGGCTAACTATGGCTACACCTTC	CASSGFAANYGYTF